Described below is a single T cell receptor beta chain sequence and its context. The antigen it recognizes is unknown. It has no much larger one-base neighbor in the sample; base qualities were not kept. Libraries were built with PCR. The sample was run on an Illumina HiSeq 2500. TCR library preparation used molecular barcoding, with unique molecular identifiers applied to normalize quantification of the TCRbeta repertoire. TCRdb reran the public reads through fastp at Q25 and MiXCR, keeping productive beta chains. Under each unique CDR3 protein, matching rows form one entry showing the most common genes and DNA. The sample yields some 590,000 distinct CDR3 sequences; roughly a tenth were counted once. 4% to 5% of the sample lies in the top ten. This sample was taken from a study of T-cell reconstitution after alpha-beta-depleted transplantation in children (dated by TCRdb to the mid-2010s). Some background on the complete study: T-cell immune reconstitution after TCRalphabeta/CD19-depleted allogeneic hematopoietic cell transplantation in children was quantitatively tracked in the study by means of TCR repertoire profiling.

Spanning cysteine to phenylalanine, the CDR3 consists of 17 amino acids. Solely the CDR3 DNA is kept, with 51 bases framed from the first base. The germline V and J ends show losses of 4 bases and 3 bases respectively, and no gene match explains 6 bases of the junction. The CDR1 and CDR2 encoded by the germline V gene are MNHEY and SVGEGT. The sequence was collected from a human donor who donated a stem cell graft to a child with acute myeloid leukemia. This receptor chain uses TRBV6-2 or TRBV6-3 and TRBJ2-2; 12 junctional bases match TRBD2. The material sequenced was PBMCs from the stem cell graft donor, taken from the stem cell graft. The DNA reads TGTGCCAGCAGTTCTCATGGACTAGCGGGATACACCGGGGAGCTGTTTTTT. Translated, it gives CASSSHGLAGYTGELFF.